The text below deals with one T cell receptor (beta chain). Its antigen remains unidentified. The sample is drawn from a study of T-cell memory formation after mild COVID-19. Study results and limitations: Cross-reactive memory appears to have joined, as suggested by some responding clones showing up in pre-infection memory.

There are 15 residues in the CDR3. Germline trimming cut 3 bases from V and 2 bases from J; bases unmatched to any gene: 4. Germline lookup yields CDR1 LGHDT and CDR2 YNNKEL (reference sequence). TCRdb re-called the 5' RACE reads through MiXCR, storing one row per CDR3 protein. The sample includes some 110,000 distinct CDR3 sequences, approximately 15% of them seen just once. The source of this sequence is an adult woman who had mild COVID-19 (a few samples of this study predate the infection). Cell type and time point are not known. The sample taken for sequencing was PBMCs or a T cell subset sorted from them (not recorded which). This chain connects TRBV3-1 to TRBJ2-7; 10 bases line up with TRBD2. As DNA, the CDR3 is TGTGCCAGCAGCCATGTCACTAGCGGGGCCTACGAGCAGTACTTC. As protein: CASSHVTSGAYEQYF.